The rows below give T cell receptor beta chains drawn from one sample of a study of identical twins. TCRdb independently ran MiXCR on the 5' RACE reads; one entry per CDR3 protein. The sample holds fewer than 250,000 distinct CDR3 sequences, roughly a tenth seen once. What was sequenced was memory (CD45RO+) T cells sorted from blood. All receptors derive from a woman between 18 and 30 years old in good health. Both conserved end residues are part of each CDR3. Each record gives: clone size, D gene, V gene, J gene, CDR3 DNA, CDR3 protein. D genes are given only for firm matches. Expanded clones get a size class; other rows say once, few or many, or leave the size out.

>-|TRBD2|TRBV7-2|TRBJ2-1
TGTGCCAGCAGCTTAGCCCCGGGGACTAGCGGGAGGCTCTCCAATGAGCAGTTCTTC
CASSLAPGTSGRLSNEQFF
>few|-|TRBV5-1|TRBJ2-1
TGCGCCAGCACCCTGGCAGGGCTTCACGAGCAGTTCTTC
CASTLAGLHEQFF
>many|-|TRBV5-1|TRBJ2-7
TGCGCCAGCAGCCTCTTTGGCGACTCCTACGAGCAGTACTTC
CASSLFGDSYEQYF
>many|-|TRBV10-3|TRBJ2-1
TGTGCCATCAGTGAAAGGAGTGAGCAGTTCTTC
CAISERSEQFF
>-|-|TRBV4-3|TRBJ1-2
TGCGCCAGCAGCCAGGATATCTTTGGACACAAAAACACCTTC
CASSQDIFGHKNTF
>few|-|TRBV7-2|TRBJ2-5
TGTGCCAGCAGCTTTAGCATGGGGGAGACCCAGTACTTC
CASSFSMGETQYF
>many|TRBD2|TRBV10-3|TRBJ2-1
TGTGCCATCAGAGGACTAGCGGTCAATGAGCAGTTCTTC
CAIRGLAVNEQFF
>-|-|TRBV7-3|TRBJ1-1
TGTGCCAGCAGCTTAGGCCAAGCCACTGAAGCTTTCTTT
CASSLGQATEAFF
>few|TRBD2|TRBV20-1|TRBJ2-1
TGCAGTGCCATCCGTTCTAGCGGGAGCTATGAGCAGTTCTTC
CSAIRSSGSYEQFF
>many|TRBD1|TRBV5-1|TRBJ2-7
TGCGCCAGCAGCTTGGGTGGGACAGGCCTCTCCTACGAGCAGTACTTC
CASSLGGTGLSYEQYF
>-|TRBD2|TRBV27|TRBJ2-5
TGTGCCAGTTCCTTAGCGGGGACAAAAGAGACCCAGTACTTC
CASSLAGTKETQYF
>few|TRBD2|TRBV27|TRBJ2-3
TGTGCCAGCAGTTCCTTAGCGGGAGGGGACACAGATACGCAGTATTTT
CASSSLAGGDTDTQYF
>-|-|TRBV5-1|TRBJ1-1
TGCGCCAGCGGCGAGACAGATGAAGCTTTCTTT
CASGETDEAFF
>few|-|TRBV12-3/TRBV12-4|TRBJ1-6
TGTGCCAGCAGGTACAGGTACAATTCACCCCTCCACTTT
CASRYRYNSPLHF
>-|-|TRBV7-8|TRBJ2-2
TGTGCCAGCAGCCTTTGGGACTTCACCGGGGAGCTGTTTTTT
CASSLWDFTGELFF
>many|-|TRBV20-1|TRBJ2-1
TGCAGTGCTTACTACAATGAGCAGTTCTTC
CSAYYNEQFF
>-|-|TRBV5-5|TRBJ2-1
TGTGCCAGCAGCTCGGCCGGGGAGATCGTGTACAATGAGCAGTTCTTC
CASSSAGEIVYNEQFF
>many|-|TRBV9|TRBJ2-7
TGTGCCAGCAGCCTTTGGGGCGGACCCTCCTACGAGCAGTACTTC
CASSLWGGPSYEQYF
>many|-|TRBV7-8|TRBJ2-5
TGTGCCAGCAGCCACGTCGAAGAGACCCAGTACTTC
CASSHVEETQYF
>-|-|TRBV12-3/TRBV12-4|TRBJ2-5
TGTGCCAGCACGTCCTACGAGACCCAGTACTTC
CASTSYETQYF
>few|-|TRBV5-5|TRBJ2-7
TGTGCCAGCAGCTTGGATGTCCCTGCCGGCTACGAGCAGTACTTC
CASSLDVPAGYEQYF
>few|-|TRBV12-3/TRBV12-4|TRBJ1-6
TGTGCCAGCAGTTCTGTTGGGGGATCACCCCTCCACTTT
CASSSVGGSPLHF
>few|-|TRBV30|TRBJ2-5
TGTGCCTGGAGTGCTGGGCTAGTCGGTCTTGCGGAGACCCAGTACTTC
CAWSAGLVGLAETQYF
>few|TRBD2|TRBV27|TRBJ2-1
TGTGCCAGCAGTTTTAAGAAAGGGGAACTTGCTAGGCGGGAGTTTAATGAGCAGTTCTTC
CASSFKKGELARREFNEQFF
>-|-|TRBV2|TRBJ1-1
TGTGCCAGCAGTGAATACGCAGAAGCTTTCTTT
CASSEYAEAFF
>-|-|TRBV18|TRBJ2-7
TGTGCCAGCTCACCGCAAACAGACTACGAGCAGTACTTC
CASSPQTDYEQYF
>few|TRBD1|TRBV5-1|TRBJ2-5
TGCGCCAGCACCCCCGATACGAGGACAGGGCGGGAGACCCAGTACTTC
CASTPDTRTGRETQYF
>-|-|TRBV6-2/TRBV6-3|TRBJ2-1
TGTGCCAGCACCCAGGCGGGCAGGACCTCCTACAATGAGCAGTTCTTC
CASTQAGRTSYNEQFF
>many|-|TRBV5-6|TRBJ1-1
TGTGCCAGCAGCTGGCAGGGTTTCGAGGAGGCTTTCTTT
CASSWQGFEEAFF
>few|-|TRBV11-2|TRBJ2-1
TGTGCCAGCAGCTCCCTCCGGGGTGAGCAGTTCTTC
CASSSLRGEQFF
>many|TRBD2|TRBV10-3|TRBJ2-7
TGTGCCATCAGTGCCGGACTAGCGGGAGGTAACGAGCAGTACTTC
CAISAGLAGGNEQYF
>-|-|TRBV2|TRBJ2-3
TGTGCCAGCAGTCAGGGCTACACAGATACGCAGTATTTT
CASSQGYTDTQYF
>many|TRBD1|TRBV9|TRBJ2-5
TGTGCCAGCAGCGTAGCATCCAGGGGGGAGACCCAGTACTTC
CASSVASRGETQYF
>-|-|TRBV15|TRBJ2-5
TGTGCCACCAGCAGAGCATATAGCGAGACCCAGTACTTC
CATSRAYSETQYF
>-|TRBD1|TRBV20-1|TRBJ2-2
TGCAGTGCTAGAGGGGGACAGGGCAACGCGAACACCGGGGAGCTGTTTTTT
CSARGGQGNANTGELFF
>-|-|TRBV12-3/TRBV12-4|TRBJ1-1
TGTGCCAGCAGCGAGACGAACACTGAAGCTTTCTTT
CASSETNTEAFF
>-|TRBD1|TRBV18|TRBJ1-2
TGTGCCAGCTCACCACCGGACAGGTCTAACTATGGCTACACCTTC
CASSPPDRSNYGYTF
>many|-|TRBV7-2|TRBJ2-7
TGTGCCAGCAGCTTGCGGTTCGCCTCGGACTACGAGCAGTACTTC
CASSLRFASDYEQYF
>few|-|TRBV20-1|TRBJ2-1
TGCAGTGCTAGAGTTAACTACAATGAGCAGTTCTTC
CSARVNYNEQFF
>many|-|TRBV7-2|TRBJ2-3
TGTGCCAGCAGCTTAGTTGTCTTCACAGATACGCAGTATTTT
CASSLVVFTDTQYF
>-|TRBD1|TRBV5-6|TRBJ1-2
TGTGCCAGCACGCCCGGGGACAGGGTTCGCAACTATGGCTACACCTTC
CASTPGDRVRNYGYTF
>-|-|TRBV12-1|TRBJ2-7
TGTGCCAGCAGCTTAATGTCCGGACTCTACTACGAGCAGTACTTC
CASSLMSGLYYEQYF
>few|-|TRBV27|TRBJ2-3
TGTGCCAGCAGTATCAGGGGTAGCACAGATACGCAGTATTTT
CASSIRGSTDTQYF
>-|-|TRBV5-1|TRBJ1-1
TGCGCCAGCAGCTTGGCCGACAGTGTAATGAACACTGAAGCTTTCTTT
CASSLADSVMNTEAFF
>-|-|TRBV7-9|TRBJ2-7
TGTGCCAGCAGCTCTAAGGCCGTCGGGGCGTCCGCCTACGAGCAGTACTTC
CASSSKAVGASAYEQYF
>many|TRBD1|TRBV5-1|TRBJ2-7
TGCGCCAGCAGCTTGGGGCTGGGGACAGGGGTGACGTCCTACGAGCAGTACTTC
CASSLGLGTGVTSYEQYF
>few|-|TRBV20-1|TRBJ1-5
TGCAGTGCGAGAGGGGTTTCAGGGGCAGGTCAGCCCCAGCATTTT
CSARGVSGAGQPQHF
>few|-|TRBV6-5|TRBJ1-5
TGTGCCAGCAGGTCCCCGAGCAAGATCCATCAGCCCCAGCATTTT
CASRSPSKIHQPQHF